This TCR beta chain is drawn from a study of blood T cell repertoires in COVID-19 (dated by TCRdb to the early 2020s). For the wider study: Collaborator samples came from the United States, Italy and Spain and covered acute and convalescent phases of COVID-19. The material from the prospective study consisted of cDNA or gDNA derived from T cells, B-cell-depleted T cells, or PBMCs. The dataset comprised deeply sampled blood TCRbeta repertoires from subjects exposed to, actively infected with, or recovered from COVID-19. The repertoires were released in a freely available public database meant as a resource for research on the immune response to SARS-CoV-2. The samples were drawn from two sources: the first 160 participants of the ongoing ImmuneRACE study, and 1,200 or so subjects contributed by 6 global collaborators. Nearly every sample came with metadata listing a de-identified subject ID, COVID-19 status, age in years and sex. Where available, HLA class I and class II types were taken from metadata supplied by the sample provider and were not determined by assay-based typing.

TCRbeta CDR3 regions were amplified from genomic DNA by means of the immunoSEQ Assay, a bias-controlled multiplex PCR. As for the original processing: The number of nucleated cells in each sample was estimated from the amplification of reference gene primers within the assay. Sequence reads were collapsed and filtered to measure the absolute abundance of every unique TCRbeta CDR3 rearrangement. For each sample, productive Simpson clonality was calculated by taking the square root of Simpson's diversity index across productive rearrangements. TCRdb carries this immuneACCESS record with in-frame sequences only. Its versions omit some clonotypes, under half of them owing to an unresolved V gene in the studies checked, with the rest unexplained. Clone size and V and J calls were adopted from that table, with D and trimming inferred from the DNA. The sample yields hundreds of thousands of clones; roughly 83% were counted once. The top ten clonotypes cover 27% of the sample.

Collaborating institutions collected whole blood in K2EDTA tubes following their own protocols. Collaborator samples were shipped for TCRbeta analysis as frozen whole blood, isolated PBMCs, or DNA extracted from either sample type. Points the paper makes about the study in general: How much clinical and demographic metadata was included differed by source and by participant, and the metadata was provided uncurated.

About this clone: The clone's antigen remains unknown. No base qualities exist here, and no much larger clone lies one base off it.

The CDR3 goes from the cysteine to the phenylalanine over 14 residues. Of all the DNA, just the CDR3 is kept, 42 bases in frame from base 1. The germline V and J ends show losses of 8 bases and 8 bases respectively, and no gene match explains 9 bases of the junction. According to the germline V gene (reference sequence), CDR1 reads SEHNR and CDR2 reads FQNEAQ. Recombination connected TRBV7-9 to TRBJ2-1; 10 of the junction bases match TRBD2. The sequenced sample consisted of peripheral blood. This TCR was recovered from a man aged 35-49 years with acute or convalescent COVID-19. The DNA is as follows: TGTGCCAGCCGTTCTAGCGGGAGTATGCATGAGCAGTTCTTC. This yields the protein CASRSSGSMHEQFF.